This T cell receptor beta chain was documented in a study of blood T cell repertoires in COVID-19. Study context: Researchers got acute and convalescent COVID-19 samples from the United States, Italy and Spain. Nucleic acid was either cDNA or gDNA, and it came from T cells, B-cell-depleted T cells, or PBMCs.

V lost 5 bases and J 0 bases, leaving 10 bases between the germline ends. CDR3 length: 14 amino acids. Germline assignment: CDR1 SGHVS and CDR2 FQNEAQ. TCRdb keeps only in-frame clones here, not all; method: immunoSEQ multiplex PCR. The sample includes fewer than 400,000 clones, more than 90% of them seen just once. Participant-reported clinical history was the basis for cohort assignment. The receptor was derived from a woman under 40 who had recovered from COVID-19. V and J are TRBV7-8 and TRBJ1-1; a weak D match, TRBD1 (5 bases). The specimen sequenced was PBMCs or T cells enriched from blood (not recorded which). In nucleotides, the CDR3 is TGTGCCAGCAGCGTGACAGAAATGAACACTGAAGCTTTCTTT. Translated: CASSVTEMNTEAFF.